What follows are 10 T cell receptor beta chains derived from one specimen sequenced in a study of identifying expanded T cells in peripheral blood. The table came from immunoSEQ multiplex PCR; TCRdb's copy has only in-frame clones and leaves some out. Seen here are around 100,000 clones, 85% to 90% observed once, and the top ten hold about a sixth. Sequenced sample: blood. These receptors were collected from a person aged 18-70 years in good health.

The chain uses TRBV7-6 and TRBJ2-3; TRBD2 matches 12 bases. V lost 1 base and J lost 3; bases outside the gene matches: 8. The CDR3 spans 18 residues. Germline V lookup: CDR1 SGHVS, CDR2 FNYEAQ. For the CDR3, the DNA is TGTGCCAGCAGCTTAGAGGCTAGCGGGGGGGCCGGGACAGATACGCAGTATTTT. It is translated as CASSLEASGGAGTDTQYF.

This clone was recorded once. This chain connects TRBV5-1 to TRBJ2-3; D is unclear. Trimming stripped 7 bases from V and 0 bases from J, with 27 bases between. Per the germline V gene, CDR1 is SGHRS and CDR2 is YFSETQ. The CDR3 totals 19 residues. CDR3 sequence: CASRHITPGLVTSTDTQYF. CDR3 coding DNA: TGCGCCAGCCGACACATTACTCCTGGGTTGGTTACTAGCACAGATACGCAGTATTTT. Looking up the rest from reference TRBV5-1 and TRBJ2-3 gives the full variable domain: KAGVTQTPRYLIKTRGQQVTLSCSPISGHRSVSWYQQTPGQGLQFLFEYFSETQRNKGNFPGRFSGRQFSNSRSEMNVSTLELGDSALYLCASRHITPGLVTSTDTQYFGPGTRLTVL.

The chain is built from TRBV7-9 and TRBJ2-7, with TRBD1 matching 10 bases. Germline CDR1 SEHNR, CDR2 FQNEAQ (reference sequence). This CDR3 spans 15 amino acids. The V segment lost 5 bases and the J segment 2 bases; nucleotides outside the gene matches: 6. This CDR3 is CASSHPGTGAYEQYF. The CDR3 bases are TGTGCCAGCAGCCATCCGGGGACAGGGGCCTACGAGCAGTACTTC.

The genes are TRBV5-1 and TRBJ1-6, with 8 bases fitting TRBD1. V shed 0 bases and J 7 bases; nucleotides not matched to a gene: 6. Germline V lookup: CDR1 SGHRS, CDR2 YFSETQ. The CDR3 loop spans 16 amino acids. As DNA, the CDR3 is TGCGCCAGCAGCTTGGTCGGACAGGGACGCAATTCACCCCTCCACTTT. As protein: CASSLVGQGRNSPLHF.

The J gene is TRBJ2-2, the V gene TRBV5-6; D may be TRBD1 (6 bases). Per germline, CDR1 SGHDT and CDR2 YYEEEE. The CDR3 totals 15 residues. Trimming took off 2 bases at V and 2 bases at J, with 10 bases between the two ends. The chain's CDR3 is CASSFGGTNTGELFF. The CDR3 DNA sequence: TGTGCCAGCAGCTTTGGTGGGACAAACACCGGGGAGCTGTTTTTT. Full variable domain (outside the CDR3, taken from reference TRBV5-6 and TRBJ2-2): DAGVTQSPTHLIKTRGQQVTLRCSPKSGHDTVSWYQQALGQGPQFIFQYYEEEERQRGNFPDRFSGHQFPNYSSELNVNALLLGDSALYLCASSFGGTNTGELFFGEGSRLTVL.

The rearrangement joins TRBV7-2 to TRBJ2-1; possible D gene TRBD2, 5 bases. Trimming removed 3 bases from V and 0 bases from J, with 9 bases in between. Germline CDR1 and CDR2: SGHTA and FQGNSA. The CDR3 contains 15 residues. This chain's CDR3 is CASSLSGYSYNEQFF. As DNA, the CDR3 is TGTGCCAGCAGCTTGTCGGGGTACTCCTACAATGAGCAGTTCTTC.

The genes are TRBV11-2 and TRBJ2-5; 7 positions match TRBD1. V was clipped by 1 base and J by 1 base; unmatched bases: 3. Germline lookup yields CDR1 SGHAT and CDR2 FQNNGV. The CDR3 contains 15 residues. The CDR3 DNA sequence: TGTGCCAGCAGCTTAGGGGCAGGGGGCCAAGAGACCCAGTACTTC. This codes for CASSLGAGGQETQYF.

The V and J genes are TRBV6-6 and TRBJ1-4, with D unresolved. The V end was cut by 7 bases, the J end by 0 bases, with 12 bases between. The CDR3 length is 15 residues. Germline V CDR1 and CDR2: MNHNY, SVGAGI (reference sequence). CDR3 in amino acids: CASMGSPATNEKLFF. The CDR3 DNA is TGTGCCAGCATGGGCTCACCTGCAACTAATGAAAAACTGTTTTTT.

This clone was counted a few times. The rearrangement uses TRBV7-2 and TRBJ2-1; 7 bases fit TRBD2. CDR1 and CDR2 from the germline V gene are SGHTA and FQGNSA. The CDR3 covers 14 residues. V lost 5 bases to trimming and J lost 3 bases; unmatched junction nucleotides: 4. DNA of the CDR3: TGTGCCAGCAGCCCCTGGACTAGCTACAATGAGCAGTTCTTC. This translates into CASSPWTSYNEQFF.

The V and J genes are TRBV4-3 and TRBJ2-1; the D gene is possibly TRBD2 (6 bases). The CDR3 length is 16 residues. V was trimmed by 1 base and J by 8 bases, leaving 18 bases between them. Germline CDR1 LGHNA, CDR2 YSLEER. The CDR3 here is CASSQVYGGSGYEQFF. The CDR3 bases are TGCGCCAGCAGCCAAGTCTATGGGGGTAGCGGATATGAGCAGTTCTTC.